Listed below are T cell receptor beta chains from one sample, sequenced in a study of cytomegalovirus exposure and HLA in healthy donors. The assay was immunoSEQ multiplex PCR, and TCRdb's table has in-frame clones only and misses some. This sample carries under 200,000 clones, with about 6.8% going to the ten biggest clones. Sample: PBMCs. These receptors were collected from a man aged 25-40 years in good health and CMV-seronegative. CDR3s include the opening cysteine and the closing phenylalanine or tryptophan. A D gene is named only where the DNA matches it firmly.

TRBJ1-2 - TRBV19 CASSMSPGNYGYTF TGTGCCAGTAGTATGTCCCCAGGGAACTATGGCTACACCTTC
TRBJ1-2 TRBD1 TRBV4-3 CASSRIQGSSYGYTF TGCGCCAGCAGCCGAATACAGGGGTCAAGCTATGGCTACACCTTC
TRBJ2-4 - TRBV5-1 CASSWTGENGNIQYF TGCGCCAGCAGCTGGACGGGGGAAAATGGAAACATTCAGTACTTC
TRBJ2-7 - TRBV4-1 CASSQHPLADAYEQYF TGCGCCAGCAGCCAACACCCGTTAGCCGATGCCTACGAGCAGTACTTC
TRBJ2-7 - TRBV18 CASSPKGQTVTLHEQYF TGTGCCAGCTCACCTAAGGGGCAGACAGTTACCCTACACGAGCAGTACTTC
TRBJ1-2 - TRBV7-9 CASSLGESDRHYGYTF TGTGCCAGCAGCTTAGGTGAAAGCGATCGTCACTATGGCTACACCTTC
TRBJ2-7 TRBD2 TRBV29-1 CSVAPGTRDSYEQYF TGCAGCGTTGCCCCCGGGACTAGGGACTCCTACGAGCAGTACTTC
TRBJ2-1 - TRBV11-3 CASSQMGRVGEQFF TGTGCCAGCAGTCAAATGGGGAGAGTCGGTGAGCAGTTCTTC
TRBJ1-3 - TRBV6-5 CASSYSRQGGNTIYF TGTGCCAGCAGTTACTCAAGGCAGGGGGGAAACACCATATATTTT
TRBJ2-2 - TRBV18 CASSSTGTGELFF TGTGCCAGCTCATCTACAGGGACCGGGGAGCTGTTTTTT
TRBJ1-2 - TRBV7-2 CASSLGGGNPVANYGYTF TGTGCCAGCAGCTTAGGAGGCGGGAACCCTGTAGCTAACTATGGCTACACCTTC
TRBJ1-1 - TRBV5-1 CASAQGNTEAFF TGCGCCAGCGCACAGGGGAACACTGAAGCTTTCTTT
TRBJ2-5 TRBD2 TRBV28 CASSPWIAGGRRETQYF TGTGCCAGCAGTCCTTGGATAGCGGGAGGGCGGCGGGAGACCCAGTACTTC
TRBJ1-6 TRBD1 TRBV14 CASSLGQGNSPLHF TGTGCCAGCAGCCTCGGACAGGGGAATTCACCCCTCCACTTT
TRBJ1-5 TRBD1 TRBV15 CATSKGQGVNQPQHF TGTGCCACCAGCAAAGGACAGGGGGTAAATCAACCCCAGCATTTT
TRBJ2-6 - TRBV11-3 CASSPRSGANVLTF TGTGCCAGCAGCCCCCGTTCTGGGGCCAACGTCCTGACTTTC
TRBJ1-1 - TRBV9 CASSVAGQLNTEAFF TGTGCCAGCAGCGTAGCCGGACAGCTGAACACTGAAGCTTTCTTT
TRBJ1-4 TRBD1 TRBV15 CATSRDRDRTNEKLFF TGTGCCACCAGCAGAGATCGGGACAGGACTAATGAAAAACTGTTTTTT
TRBJ2-1 TRBD2 TRBV18 CASSPGSGANNEQFF TGTGCCAGCTCACCAGGTAGCGGGGCCAACAATGAGCAGTTCTTC
TRBJ1-2 - TRBV19 CASTQGQTVNYGYTF TGTGCCAGTACCCAAGGACAGACCGTGAACTATGGCTACACCTTC
TRBJ1-1 - TRBV25-1 CASRIAPNTEAFF TGTGCCAGCAGAATAGCACCGAACACTGAAGCTTTCTTT
TRBJ2-5 TRBD1 TRBV7-9 CASSFGDRGTVETQYF TGTGCCAGCAGCTTTGGGGACAGGGGAACTGTTGAGACCCAGTACTTC
TRBJ1-5 TRBD1 TRBV28 CAITDRWGNQPQHF TGTGCCATCACGGACAGGTGGGGCAATCAGCCCCAGCATTTT
TRBJ1-2 - TRBV28 CASSRNREGTYGYTF TGTGCCAGCAGTCGCAACAGGGAGGGGACCTATGGCTACACCTTC
TRBJ1-2 - TRBV6-5 CASSYSGELYGYTF TGTGCCAGCAGTTACTCTGGGGAGCTCTATGGCTACACCTTC
TRBJ2-7 - TRBV11-3 CASSLRLAAEQYF TGTGCCAGCAGCTTGCGGCTAGCCGCTGAGCAGTACTTC
TRBJ2-6 TRBD2 TRBV5-1 CASSLEPSGAGANVLTF TGCGCCAGCAGCTTGGAACCTAGCGGGGCTGGGGCCAACGTCCTGACTTTC
TRBJ2-3 TRBD1 TRBV2 CATADRSFTQYF TGTGCCACCGCGGACAGGTCGTTTACGCAGTATTTT
TRBJ2-7 - TRBV6-1 CASSVSKLYEQYF TGTGCCAGCAGTGTATCGAAGCTATACGAGCAGTACTTC
TRBJ2-7 - TRBV2 CASSDGRVPYEQYF TGTGCCAGCAGTGACGGCAGGGTCCCCTACGAGCAGTACTTC
TRBJ1-4 TRBD1 TRBV28 CASSQRWTGGNEKLFF TGTGCCAGCAGTCAAAGGTGGACAGGAGGAAATGAAAAACTGTTTTTT
TRBJ2-5 TRBD2 TRBV5-4 CASSLGLAGTPGETQYF TGTGCCAGCAGCTTGGGACTAGCGGGTACCCCCGGGGAGACCCAGTACTTC
TRBJ2-1 - TRBV9 CASSVDNPVDEQFF TGTGCCAGCAGCGTAGATAACCCGGTGGATGAGCAGTTCTTC
TRBJ1-1 - TRBV27 CASSRGMNTEAFF TGTGCCAGCAGCAGGGGCATGAACACTGAAGCTTTCTTT
TRBJ2-2 - TRBV4-1 CASSQDRGGPVTGELFF TGCGCCAGCAGCCAAGATAGGGGGGGGCCTGTCACCGGGGAGCTGTTTTTT
TRBJ2-1 TRBD2 TRBV2 CASSEDETSGSNEQFF TGTGCCAGCAGTGAAGATGAGACTAGCGGGAGCAATGAGCAGTTCTTC
TRBJ2-7 TRBD1 TRBV7-9 CASSPAGTGSAYEQYF TGTGCCAGCAGCCCGGCCGGGACAGGGTCAGCCTACGAGCAGTACTTC
TRBJ2-7 - TRBV9 CASSVATGNYEQYF TGTGCCAGCAGCGTAGCTACAGGGAACTACGAGCAGTACTTC
TRBJ2-7 TRBD1 TRBV5-1 CASSSGPRTGGNEQYF TGCGCCAGCAGCTCGGGGCCCCGGACAGGGGGCAACGAGCAGTACTTC
TRBJ1-1 - TRBV10-3 CAISEYGGGDTEAFF TGTGCCATCAGTGAGTACGGGGGTGGAGACACTGAAGCTTTCTTT
TRBJ2-3 TRBD2 TRBV2 CASSGTSGFGDTQYF TGTGCCAGCAGCGGGACTAGCGGATTTGGAGATACGCAGTATTTT
TRBJ1-2 - TRBV28 CASSLDTYYGYTF TGTGCCAGCAGTTTAGACACCTACTATGGCTACACCTTC
TRBJ2-3 - TRBV6-5 CASSYGALTDTQYF TGTGCCAGCAGTTACGGGGCTCTCACAGATACGCAGTATTTT
TRBJ2-3 TRBD1 TRBV7-2 CASSSTGGVADTQYF TGTGCCAGCAGCTCGACAGGGGGCGTCGCAGATACGCAGTATTTT
TRBJ2-4 - TRBV28 CASSPGSTRAKNIQYF TGTGCCAGCAGTCCAGGATCTACGAGAGCCAAAAACATTCAGTACTTC
TRBJ1-1 TRBD1 TRBV7-9 CASSFDEGAPTEAFF TGTGCCAGCAGCTTTGATGAGGGGGCGCCTACTGAAGCTTTCTTT
TRBJ1-4 - TRBV6-1 CASTRSTGRNEKLFF TGTGCCAGCACCCGGTCCACAGGGAGAAATGAAAAACTGTTTTTT
TRBJ1-5 TRBD1 TRBV5-1 CASSGGTGDQPQHF TGCGCCAGCAGCGGCGGGACAGGGGATCAGCCCCAGCATTTT
TRBJ1-1 - TRBV6-6 CASSRPGGNTEAFF TGTGCCAGCAGCCGCCCGGGGGGGAACACTGAAGCTTTCTTT
TRBJ1-3 - TRBV27 CASSPIYLGRGFGGNTIYF TGTGCCAGCAGTCCTATATACCTTGGTAGGGGATTCGGTGGAAACACCATATATTTT